This T cell receptor (beta chain) originates from a study of shared clonotypes between healthy human individuals. Naive CD8 cells lacked CD45RO and underwent positive selection for CCR7, leaving out terminally differentiated effector memory CD45RA+ cells. Healthy HIV-negative adults without recent acute infections or vaccinations served as donors. Data came from immunoSEQ multiplex PCR; TCRdb stores just in-frame clones and leaves some out. The table records under 1 million clones, roughly 92% of them present only once. The TCR sequence derives from a man aged 25 to 45 in good health. The source material was naive CD8+ T cells sorted from blood.

This CDR3 is CSVTGNTEAFF. The CDR3 DNA sequence: TGCAGCGTAACAGGGAACACTGAAGCTTTCTTT. This chain connects TRBV29-1 to TRBJ1-1; possibly TRBD1 for D (5 bases). Between the trimmed V and J ends, which lost 6 bases and 1 base, there was a span of 6 bases. Germline lookup yields CDR1 SQVTM and CDR2 ANQGSEA. The CDR3 runs to 11 residues.